These 19 T cell receptor beta chains share one sample of origin, sequenced in a study of T cell repertoires in cytomegalovirus infection. What these receptors recognize is not known. TCRdb redid the calling of the reads with MiXCR, one entry per CDR3 protein. The sample comprises about 700,000 distinct CDR3 sequences, roughly 33% of which are singletons, and 18% rests with the top ten. The sample in question was cultured PBMCs, obtained from culture after CMV antigen stimulation. The origin of the receptors is a human donor in good health (CMV status not recorded). Some clones in this sample may be carry-over from other donors' samples.

This clonotype occurred many times. The rearrangement uses TRBV11-2 and TRBJ2-5; the D gene is possibly TRBD1 (5 bases). V gave up 2 bases and J gave up 5 bases, with 12 bases separating them. The germline V gene has CDR1 SGHAT and CDR2 FQNNGV. The CDR3 covers 14 residues. CDR3 protein: CASSLPQGRETQYF. In nucleotides, the CDR3 is TGTGCCAGCAGCTTACCCCAGGGCAGGGAGACCCAGTACTTC.

This clonotype has a handful of counts. The genes are TRBV15 and TRBJ1-2, with unresolved D. The CDR3 sequence is 15 residues long. The germline V and J ends were trimmed by 0 bases and 8 bases, with 16 bases remaining between them. Germline values: CDR1 LNHNV, CDR2 YYDKDF (reference sequence). Here the CDR3 reads CATSRDNGDSWGYTF. In DNA, the CDR3 is TGTGCCACCAGCAGAGATAATGGTGATTCTTGGGGCTACACCTTC.

This clonotype was seen only a few times. V is TRBV7-2 and J is TRBJ2-3; possibly TRBD2 for D (6 bases). Deletions cut 3 bases from V and 5 bases from J, with 15 bases between. This CDR3 contains 15 residues. Germline V gene lookup returns CDR1 SGHTA and CDR2 FQGNSA. The CDR3 DNA follows: TGTGCCAGCAGCTTTAGGACTAACTATGGAGATACGCAGTATTTT. It specifies CASSFRTNYGDTQYF.

A few counts support this clonotype. The chain has TRBV20-1 and TRBJ2-3, with 8 bases aligning to TRBD2. V lost 5 bases, J lost 0 bases, and 16 bases stayed unmatched. Germline CDR1 DFQATT, CDR2 SNEGSKA (reference sequence). This CDR3 region has 18 residues. CDR3 sequence: CSARLLAGTHQSTDTQYF. The CDR3 DNA sequence: TGCAGTGCTCGACTCTTAGCGGGAACCCACCAAAGCACAGATACGCAGTATTTT.

This clonotype showed up just a few times. The V and J genes are TRBV12-3 or TRBV12-4 and TRBJ2-3; D might be TRBD2 (5 bases). The CDR3 has 17 amino acids. Trimming removed 3 bases at V and 0 bases at J, with 16 bases between. The CDR3 nucleotides read TGTGCCAGCAGTTTTTGGACTCTCCATCCTAGCACAGATACGCAGTATTTT. This translates into CASSFWTLHPSTDTQYF.

This clonotype has ten or more counts. This chain joins TRBV7-2 and TRBJ2-6, with 8 bases identical to TRBD1. The germline V gene encodes CDR1 SGHTA and CDR2 FQGNSA. The CDR3 length is 18 residues. The V gene end was trimmed by 5 bases and the J gene end by 1 base; junction bases not matched to a gene: 10. The CDR3 nucleotides read TGTGCCAGCAGCACGAGACAGGGGCAGTCTTCTGGGGCCAACGTCCTGACTTTC. This sequence encodes CASSTRQGQSSGANVLTF. Variable domain in full (rest from reference TRBV7-2 and TRBJ2-6): GAGVSQSPSNKVTEKGKDVELRCDPISGHTALYWYRQSLGQGLEFLIYFQGNSAPDKSGLPSDRFSAERTGGSVSTLTIQRTQQEDSAVYLCASSTRQGQSSGANVLTFGAGSRLTVL.

The genes are TRBV20-1 and TRBJ2-3, with D perhaps matching TRBD2 (5 bases). This CDR3 is built from 16 residues. Germline V gene data show CDR1 as DFQATT and CDR2 as SNEGSKA (reference sequence). The germline V and J ends were trimmed by 1 base and 2 bases, with 16 bases remaining between them. CDR3: CSARVGGRRITDTQYF. The CDR3 nucleotides are TGCAGTGCTAGAGTGGGCGGGCGGAGGATCACAGATACGCAGTATTTT.

The gene calls are TRBV14 and TRBJ2-5; unclear D gene. The CDR3 runs 12 residues. Looked up from germline, CDR1 is SGHDN and CDR2 is FVKESK. V was shortened by 7 bases and J by 5 bases, with 11 bases between the two germline ends. The CDR3 is CASNDEGETQYF. The CDR3 DNA follows: TGTGCCAGCAACGACGAAGGGGAGACCCAGTACTTC.

This clonotype was seen at least ten times. This sequence joins TRBV19 and TRBJ1-5; D not certain. Per germline, CDR1 LNHDA and CDR2 SQIVND (reference sequence). CDR3 length: 14 amino acids. V lost 4 bases to trimming and J lost 3 bases, with 10 bases between them. CDR3 nucleotides: TGTGCCAGTAGTAGGGAAGGGTTCAATCAGCCCCAGCATTTT. It encodes CASSREGFNQPQHF.

The rearrangement joins TRBV27 to TRBJ2-1, with a weak D call TRBD2 (7 bases). V lost 7 bases, J lost 14 bases, and 21 bases lay in between. This CDR3 region has 13 residues. Germline V lookup: CDR1 MNHEY, CDR2 SMNVEV (reference sequence). The DNA of the CDR3 is TGTGCCAGCACCCCTTCCGCCCGGGGGGCAGAGTTCTTC. Residues: CASTPSARGAEFF.

The chain joins TRBV19 to TRBJ2-7; 8 bases are shared with TRBD1. The CDR3 contains 15 residues. With V trimmed by 4 bases and J by 2 bases, 7 bases remained unmatched. Germline V gives CDR1 LNHDA, CDR2 SQIVND (reference sequence). This CDR3 is CASSTGQGLAYEQYF. The CDR3 DNA follows: TGTGCCAGTAGTACCGGACAGGGATTGGCCTACGAGCAGTACTTC.

V is TRBV11-2 and J is TRBJ1-1; D is possibly TRBD1 (5 bases). The CDR3 sequence is 14 residues long. Germline V gene lookup returns CDR1 SGHAT and CDR2 FQNNGV. V was trimmed by 5 bases and J by 1 base, leaving 11 bases between them. CDR3 coding DNA: TGTGCCAGCAGCCTATCCGACAGGAACACTGAAGCTTTCTTT. Its translation is CASSLSDRNTEAFF.

This clonotype has only a few counts. The chain carries TRBV7-2 and TRBJ2-3, with 9 bases fitting TRBD2. V lost 5 bases and J lost 4; bases outside the gene matches: 13. CDR3 size: 17 residues. CDR1 SGHTA and CDR2 FQGNSA come from the germline V gene. CDR3 DNA: TGTGCCAGCAGCCGGTTCGGTAGCGGGAGTCTGGCAGATACGCAGTATTTT. Encoded protein: CASSRFGSGSLADTQYF.

This clonotype was detected a few times. The chain is built from TRBV7-8 and TRBJ1-2; no definite D call. V dropped 1 base and J dropped 11 bases, with 14 bases sitting between them. The CDR3 runs to 13 residues. Germline V CDR1 and CDR2: SGHVS, FQNEAQ. CDR3 nucleotide sequence: TGTGCCAGCAGCTTAGAGGTATCCGTCGGGTACACCTTC. Amino acid sequence: CASSLEVSVGYTF.

This sequence joins TRBV18 and TRBJ2-1; TRBD1 matches 9 bases. V lost 4 bases, J lost 9 bases, and 13 bases stayed unmatched. The CDR3 covers 16 residues. Germline loops: CDR1 KGHSH, CDR2 LQKENI. CDR3 nucleotide sequence: TGTGCCAGCTCACATTCGAGGACAGGGGCTACGGGTGAGCAGTTCTTC. Residues: CASSHSRTGATGEQFF.

There are a few counts of this clonotype. The rearrangement uses TRBV27 and TRBJ2-1; D may be TRBD1 (6 bases). The germline CDR1 and CDR2 sequences are MNHEY and SMNVEV (reference sequence). V lost 3 bases, J lost 0 bases, and 15 bases lay in between. The CDR3 spans 17 residues. CDR3 amino acids: CASSFFRQASSYNEQFF. Written as DNA, the CDR3 is TGTGCCAGCAGTTTTTTTCGACAGGCGAGCTCCTACAATGAGCAGTTCTTC.

This chain connects TRBV7-6 to TRBJ2-7; no definite D call. Trimming took off 2 bases at V and 5 bases at J, with 13 bases between the two ends. The germline gives CDR1 SGHVS, CDR2 FNYEAQ. The CDR3 length is 14 residues. The CDR3 sequence is CASSLSVSVHEQYF. The CDR3, as DNA: TGTGCCAGCAGCTTATCAGTCTCTGTACACGAGCAGTACTTC.

The V gene is TRBV5-1, the J gene TRBJ2-7; 8 bases agree with TRBD2. Unmatched junction bases numbered 9, after V lost 4 bases and J lost 6 bases. The germline CDR1 and CDR2 sequences are SGHRS and YFSETQ. This CDR3 comprises 14 residues. Written as DNA, the CDR3 is TGCGCCAGCAGCGCCGGAGCGGGAGATCGCGAGCAGTACTTC. This codes for CASSAGAGDREQYF.

In this sample, this clonotype turned up many times. V and J are TRBV7-2 and TRBJ2-3; D remains unclear. Germline values: CDR1 SGHTA, CDR2 FQGNSA. V was trimmed by 5 bases and J by 8 bases, leaving 8 bases between them. This CDR3 is 11 amino acids long. As DNA, the CDR3 is TGTGCCAGCAGCCCTGGGGTTACGCAGTATTTT. Its translation is CASSPGVTQYF.